The 27 T cell receptor beta chains in this list originate from one sample, sequenced in a study of regulatory T cells in long-lasting Graves disease. Construction of TCR beta libraries relied on iRepertoire HTBI primers and on Arm-PCR targeting CDR3 regions. TCRdb recomputed calls from the multiplex PCR reads with MiXCR, one row per CDR3 protein. The sample carries 450,000 to 600,000 distinct CDR3 sequences, 15% to 20% recorded once. As to time point: newly diagnosed GD, antithyroid drugs for less than 3 months. The authors made the TCR library using RNA they extracted from PBMCs. The same specimen was also included in a second study, on T cells in Graves' hyperthyroidism and ophthalmopathy.

The sequencing used peripheral blood mononuclear cells (PBMCs), collected at new diagnosis, from a patient treated with antithyroid drugs. Receptors were obtained from a man aged 35-49 years with Graves disease.

This clonotype was observed many times. The rearrangement links TRBV2 to TRBJ2-5, with D maybe TRBD1 (5 bases). The CDR3 extends over 15 amino acids. V was trimmed by 2 bases and J by 2 bases, leaving 12 bases between them. Per the germline V gene, CDR1 is SNHLY and CDR2 is FYNNEI. This CDR3 reads CASSETGGFQETQYF. CDR3 DNA: TGTGCCAGCAGTGAAACAGGCGGATTTCAAGAGACCCAGTACTTC. Full variable domain (missing parts from reference TRBV2 and TRBJ2-5): EPEVTQTPSHQVTQMGQEVILRCVPISNHLYFYWYRQILGQKVEFLVSFYNNEISEKSEIFDDQFSVERPDGSNFTLKIRSTKLEDSAMYFCASSETGGFQETQYFGPGTRLLVL.

This clonotype has a count of ten or more. The V and J genes are TRBV11-2 and TRBJ2-3; TRBD2 aligns across 13 bases. The CDR3 runs 19 residues. Trimming took 5 bases from V and 7 from J; bases not matched to a gene: 18. Per the germline V gene, CDR1 is SGHAT and CDR2 is FQNNGV. CDR3 sequence reads: CASSPTSGRASLDPYTQYF. CDR3 DNA: TGTGCCAGCAGCCCCACTAGCGGGAGGGCCTCCTTGGACCCATATACGCAGTATTTT.

In its sample, this clonotype was seen many times. This chain joins TRBV24-1 and TRBJ1-1, with 9 bases aligning to TRBD1. With 6 bases clipped from V and 11 bases from J, the junction kept 9 bases outside the gene matches. The CDR3 totals 13 residues. Per the germline V gene, CDR1 is KGHDR and CDR2 is SFDVKD. The chain's CDR3 is CATSTGTGPLAFF. The CDR3 bases are TGTGCCACCAGTACCGGGACAGGGCCTCTCGCTTTCTTT.

This clonotype has more than one count but fewer than ten. V usage is TRBV7-9 and J usage is TRBJ2-5, with no clear D. The CDR3 consists of 14 residues. The V and J ends lost 8 bases and 0 bases respectively, with 13 bases between them. Germline V gene lookup returns CDR1 SEHNR and CDR2 FQNEAQ (reference sequence). The chain's CDR3 is CASQRLADQETQYF. The DNA of the CDR3 is TGTGCCAGCCAACGCTTGGCAGACCAAGAGACCCAGTACTTC.

In this sample, this clonotype turned up a few times. At one end the junction does not follow the germline gene, possibly because of a read error. The V call is TRBV27, the J call TRBJ1-1; D perhaps matches TRBD1 (5 bases). The CDR3 sequence is 16 residues long. Germline lookup yields CDR1 MNHEY and CDR2 SMNVEV (reference sequence). In nucleotides, the CDR3 is TGTGCCAGCAGGTACCCCTACCGGGGCGTGAACACTGAAGCTCTCTTT. Protein: CASRYPYRGVNTEALF.

This clonotype was observed a few times. This chain uses TRBV3-1 with TRBJ2-5; no clear D gene. The V end lost 5 bases, the J end lost 2 bases, and 15 bases lay between the germline ends. This CDR3 is built from 15 residues. Germline V gene data show CDR1 as LGHDT and CDR2 as YNNKEL (reference sequence). The CDR3 is CASSGYSVTQETQYF. For the CDR3, the DNA is TGTGCCAGCAGCGGGTACAGCGTAACTCAAGAGACCCAGTACTTC.

This clonotype has more than one count but fewer than ten. V is TRBV29-1 and J is TRBJ2-3; 8 bases agree with TRBD2. CDR1 SQVTM and CDR2 ANQGSEA come from the germline V gene. The CDR3 extends over 15 amino acids. V lost 6 bases, J lost 2 bases, and 10 bases stayed unmatched. The CDR3 nucleotides read TGCAGCGTCGGGAAAGCGGGAGCGATCACAGATACGCAGTATTTT. It encodes CSVGKAGAITDTQYF.

This clonotype showed up many times. The V and J genes are TRBV28 and TRBJ2-3; perhaps TRBD2 as D (5 bases). The CDR3 length is 15 residues. Germline CDR1 is MDHEN and CDR2 is SYDVKM. V dropped 5 bases and J dropped 4 bases, with 16 bases sitting between them. The CDR3 protein is CASSRLFTRPDTQYF. CDR3 coding DNA: TGTGCCAGCAGTAGGCTTTTTACTAGGCCAGATACGCAGTATTTT.

Details on this clonotype: A read error may explain this, as a much larger clone is one base away. This chain connects TRBV7-2 to TRBJ2-1, with 7 bases aligning to TRBD2. CDR1 is SGHTA, CDR2 FQGNSA, per germline. Trimming cost V 2 bases and J 10 bases; bases outside gene matches: 8. The CDR3 is 14 residues long. This CDR3 reads CASSLIAGSYEQFF. CDR3 coding DNA: TGTGCCAGCAGCTTAATAGCGGGCTCCTACGAGCAGTTCTTC.

This clonotype was seen repeatedly, ten times or more. The chain links TRBV11-2 to TRBJ2-3; D is perhaps TRBD2 (5 bases). Deletions cut 5 bases from V and 0 bases from J, with 12 bases between. Per germline, CDR1 SGHAT and CDR2 FQNNGV. The CDR3 sequence is 15 residues long. CDR3 coding DNA: TGTGCCAGCAGCCTTAGCGAACGTAGCACAGATACGCAGTATTTT. It translates to CASSLSERSTDTQYF.

The chain recombines TRBV29-1 with TRBJ2-4, with TRBD2 as a possible D gene (5 bases). The J call could be wrong; TRBJ2-7 is a better fit for the DNA end. The CDR3 loop spans 12 amino acids. The germline gives CDR1 SQVTM, CDR2 ANQGSEA. CDR3 sequence (DNA): TGCAGCGCTGGGGAGTCGACCCTCGAGCAGTACTTC. Protein product: CSAGESTLEQYF.

This clonotype was detected many times. This rearrangement joins TRBV2 to TRBJ1-1; no clear D gene. V gave up 2 bases and J gave up 5 bases, with 15 bases separating them. Germline CDR1 and CDR2: SNHLY and FYNNEI. This CDR3 is 15 amino acids long. This CDR3 reads CASSETPVPGTEAFF. In DNA, the CDR3 is TGTGCCAGCAGTGAAACCCCAGTCCCGGGGACTGAAGCTTTCTTT.

There are a few counts of this clonotype. V is TRBV4-1 and J is TRBJ2-1, with 7 bases that match TRBD2. Germline CDR1 reads MGHRA; CDR2 reads YSYEKL. This CDR3 region has 16 residues. The trim removed 4 bases at V and 8 bases at J, leaving 14 bases unmatched. The CDR3 loop is CASSPLRRETRDEQFF. CDR3 coding DNA: TGCGCCAGCAGCCCGCTGAGGCGGGAGACGAGAGATGAGCAGTTCTTC.

This clonotype was observed many times. The chain employs TRBV5-1 and TRBJ1-4, with D possibly being TRBD1 (6 bases). CDR3 length: 14 amino acids. Germline V lookup: CDR1 SGHRS, CDR2 YFSETQ. With 2 bases removed from V and 6 bases from J, the gap between germline ends came to 11 bases. CDR3 in amino acids: CASSFRAGDEKLFF. In DNA form, the CDR3 reads TGCGCCAGCAGCTTCAGGGCAGGGGATGAAAAACTGTTTTTT.

Many counts were recorded for this clonotype. The chain carries TRBV7-2 and TRBJ2-7, with D perhaps TRBD2 (5 bases). V was shortened by 2 bases and J by 7 bases, with 15 bases between the two germline ends. The CDR3 consists of 14 residues. The germline V gene encodes CDR1 SGHTA and CDR2 FQGNSA. The chain's CDR3 is CASSLHPGLMEQYF. The CDR3 nucleotides are TGTGCCAGCAGCTTACATCCGGGGTTGATGGAGCAGTACTTC.

In this sample, this clonotype turned up many times. CDR3 loop: CATSREGRGEKLFF. DNA for the CDR3: TGTGCCACCAGCAGAGAAGGGCGCGGTGAAAAACTGTTTTTT. The rearrangement joins TRBV15 to TRBJ1-4; D is ambiguous. Trimming pared 0 bases from V and 7 bases from J, leaving 9 bases between. The CDR3 contains 14 residues. Germline lookup yields CDR1 LNHNV and CDR2 YYDKDF (reference sequence).

The rearrangement links TRBV9 to TRBJ1-5; D unresolved. The length of the CDR3 is 15 residues. V lost 1 base and J 0 bases, leaving 8 bases between the germline ends. Germline CDR1 SGDLS, CDR2 YYNGEE. The CDR3 loop reads CASSVSGYSNQPQHF. Written as DNA, the CDR3 is TGTGCCAGCAGCGTAAGCGGGTATAGCAATCAGCCCCAGCATTTT.

The rearrangement uses TRBV20-1 and TRBJ2-1; TRBD2 matches at 12 bases. In germline, CDR1 is DFQATT, CDR2 SNEGSKA (reference sequence). V was clipped by 1 base and J by 9 bases; unmatched bases: 7. This CDR3 spans 15 amino acids. The DNA for the CDR3 is TGCAGTGCTAGAGGTCGGACTAGCGGGATCGGTGAGCAGTTCTTC. Encoded protein: CSARGRTSGIGEQFF.

Many counts were recorded for this clonotype. V usage is TRBV20-1 and J usage is TRBJ2-7; TRBD1 matches 7 bases. The germline CDR1 and CDR2 sequences are DFQATT and SNEGSKA (reference sequence). This CDR3 region has 15 residues. Germline trimming cut 3 bases from V and 3 bases from J; bases unmatched to any gene: 11. CDR3 in DNA: TGCAGTGCTAGTGGTCCCGGGACAGTGCTCTACGAGCAGTACTTC. This translates into CSASGPGTVLYEQYF.

As regards this clonotype: One end of the junction does not line up with germline, which may come from a read error. V is TRBV28 and J is TRBJ2-7; tentatively, D is TRBD1 or TRBD2 (6 bases each). Germline V gene sequence: CDR1 MDHEN, CDR2 SYDVKM. CDR3 length equals 15 residues. CDR3 sequence (DNA): TGCGCCAGCCGATCCTTACACGGGGGCACTTACGAGCAGTACTTC. Translation: CASRSLHGGTYEQYF.

This clonotype was picked up many times. The V and J genes are TRBV6-1 and TRBJ2-3; TRBD2 might be the D (5 bases). This CDR3 spans 14 amino acids. V lost 3 bases and J 2 bases, leaving 9 bases between the germline ends. Germline CDR1 and CDR2: MNHNS and SASEGT. The chain's CDR3 is CASSEARATDTQYF. For the CDR3, the DNA is TGTGCCAGCAGTGAGGCGAGGGCCACAGATACGCAGTATTTT.

With respect to this clonotype: It may be a read error: a sequence one base away is much more abundant. This chain links TRBV20-1 with TRBJ2-1, with 10 bases fitting TRBD1. This CDR3 has 15 amino acids. Germline CDR1 is DFQATT and CDR2 is SNEGSKA (reference sequence). V was pared by 0 bases and J by 7 bases, with 6 bases of the junction left unmatched. CDR3 nucleotide sequence: TGCAGTGCTAGAGAGCGGGACAGGGGTAGGAATGAGCAGTTCTTC. This translates into CSARERDRGRNEQFF.

The table lists this clonotype with many counts. The chain combines TRBV2 with TRBJ2-3; the match to TRBD2 covers 11 bases. This CDR3 is built from 16 residues. Germline CDR1 is SNHLY and CDR2 is FYNNEI. Losses at the gene ends were 4 bases for V and 2 bases for J; bases not matched to a gene: 5. CDR3 nucleotides: TGTGCCAGCAGTGTAACTAGCGGGGGCTACACAGATACGCAGTATTTT. Translated: CASSVTSGGYTDTQYF.

This clonotype was counted only a few times. The chain combines TRBV28 with TRBJ2-1; D is perhaps TRBD1 (6 bases). This CDR3 has 15 residues. Germline-derived CDR1 and CDR2 are MDHEN and SYDVKM. Trimming shortened V by 2 bases and J by 7 bases, and 15 bases separated the two germline ends. The chain's CDR3 is CASSLLTGNSNEQFF. The CDR3 DNA reads TGTGCCAGCAGTTTACTTACAGGGAACTCGAATGAGCAGTTCTTC.

In this sample, this clonotype turned up many times. This chain links TRBV6-2 or TRBV6-3 with TRBJ2-7, with D possibly TRBD1 on 5 matching bases. This CDR3 is built from 16 residues. Germline lookup yields CDR1 MNHEY and CDR2 SVGEGT. V lost 2 bases and J 1 base, leaving 15 bases between the germline ends. The CDR3 DNA reads as TGTGCCAGCAGTTACCGGCTGACAGATGGTTCCTACGAGCAGTACTTC. Translation: CASSYRLTDGSYEQYF.

This chain joins TRBV20-1 and TRBJ2-7; either TRBD1 or TRBD2 may fit D (5 bases each). The germline gives CDR1 DFQATT, CDR2 SNEGSKA (reference sequence). The CDR3 consists of 13 residues. Trimming pared 4 bases from V and 6 bases from J, leaving 16 bases between. The CDR3 region has the DNA TGCAGTGCTACCAGGGAGTCGGCGGGCGAGCAGTACTTC. Translating it yields CSATRESAGEQYF.

This clonotype was counted between two and nine times. The chain is built from TRBV20-1 and TRBJ1-5; 7 bases match TRBD1. J was trimmed by 3 bases and V by 6 bases; bases with no gene match: 11. Germline V gives CDR1 DFQATT, CDR2 SNEGSKA (reference sequence). The CDR3 length is 15 residues. The CDR3 DNA reads as TGCAGTGCCCGCGACAGGGAAGAGGTCAATCAGCCCCAGCATTTT. Amino acids: CSARDREEVNQPQHF.